In its sample, the clone carrying this T cell receptor (beta chain) was seen many times. Transcripts of RNA were the source for amplifying TCR beta CDR3 regions. Second-round multiplex PCR came after first-round RT-PCR with HTBI primers. TCRdb re-derived calls from the multiplex PCR reads in MiXCR, one entry per CDR3 protein. The repertoire holds hundreds of thousands of distinct CDR3 sequences, with 20% to 25% as singletons. The source of the PBMCs was around 10 ml of fresh peripheral blood. The CDR3 contains 18 residues. CDR1 is SQVTM and CDR2 is ANQGSEA in the germline V gene. Trimming at V came to 4 bases and at J to 2 bases, leaving 17 bases not matched to a gene. The data stem from a study of Graves' ophthalmopathy and Graves' hyperthyroidism.

The sample taken for sequencing was peripheral blood. The receptor was isolated from a woman aged 45-59 years with Graves' ophthalmopathy. J is TRBJ2-7 and V is TRBV29-1, with 10 bases identical to TRBD2. This CDR3 is CSVGFGAGGPERTYEQYF. The CDR3, as DNA: TGCAGCGTTGGCTTTGGAGCGGGAGGGCCGGAACGCACCTACGAGCAGTACTTC.